Listed here are 15 T cell receptor beta chains from one sample, sequenced in a study of control samples from healthy donors and cancer patients (dated by TCRdb to the early 2020s). Receptor libraries were prepared by the immunoSEQ multiplex PCR assay. The clones in this table, taken by TCRdb from immuneACCESS, are in-frame only. Not every clone is retained; where verified, under half of the shortfall comes from an unresolved V gene, and the cause of the rest is unknown. This sample holds some 150,000 clones; under 96% were observed only once. Over 1% of the sample goes to the ten largest clones. Sequenced sample: blood. The receptors shown here come from a woman between 25 and 40 years old in good health.

The gene calls are TRBV27 and TRBJ1-4; 7 nucleotides match TRBD1. V was clipped by 4 bases and J by 8 bases; unmatched bases: 13. The CDR3 length is 16 residues. From germline, CDR1 is MNHEY and CDR2 SMNVEV (reference sequence). The CDR3 is CASSSQQGVVAEKLFF. Here the CDR3 DNA reads TGTGCCAGCAGTTCTCAGCAGGGGGTGGTAGCCGAAAAACTGTTTTTT.

The genes are TRBV28 and TRBJ2-7, with D tentatively TRBD1 or TRBD2 (5 bases each). The CDR3 runs to 14 residues. Trimming cost V 5 bases and J 3 bases, with 14 bases left between them. Germline assignment: CDR1 MDHEN and CDR2 SYDVKM. CDR3: CASSHGTRGYEQYF. The DNA for the CDR3 is TGTGCCAGCAGTCACGGGACCCGAGGCTACGAGCAGTACTTC.

The chain is built from TRBV6-1 and TRBJ1-1; TRBD1 is a possible D gene (6 bases). Trimming stripped 4 bases from V and 1 base from J, with 16 bases between. Germline V lookup: CDR1 MNHNS, CDR2 SASEGT. This CDR3 has 16 residues. For the CDR3, the DNA is TGTGCCAGCAGTGGAGCCCAGGGGCTGACGAACACTGAAGCTTTCTTT. This codes for CASSGAQGLTNTEAFF.

This chain uses TRBV21-1 with TRBJ2-2. TRBV21-1 is an annotated pseudogene. This CDR3 is 14 amino acids long. CDR3 in DNA: TGTGCCAGCAGCACGAGACCGGACACCGGGGAGCTGTTTTTT. Amino acids: CASSTRPDTGELFF.

This chain links TRBV11-3 with TRBJ2-3; 13 bases are a match to TRBD2. The germline V gene has CDR1 SGHNT and CDR2 YENEEA. After removal of 5 bases from V and 4 bases from J, the junction contained 6 bases not matched to a gene. This CDR3 spans 16 amino acids. The CDR3 DNA follows: TGTGCCAGCAGCGCGGGACTAGCGGGACCCTCAGATACGCAGTATTTT. Protein product: CASSAGLAGPSDTQYF.

V usage is TRBV19 and J usage is TRBJ1-2; D is ambiguous. The CDR3 loop spans 13 amino acids. Trimming took 3 bases from V and 6 from J, leaving 11 bases between them. Germline CDR1 LNHDA, CDR2 SQIVND (reference sequence). The DNA for the CDR3 is TGTGCCAGTAGTATGAGTCTTCCGAATGGCTACACCTTC. Its protein is CASSMSLPNGYTF.

The chain joins TRBV11-3 to TRBJ2-2; TRBD1 matches 10 bases. The CDR3 length is 14 residues. The germline V gene has CDR1 SGHNT and CDR2 YENEEA. V shed 7 bases and J 6 bases; nucleotides not matched to a gene: 5. The CDR3 here is CASKVGQGSGELFF. The DNA for the CDR3 is TGTGCCAGCAAAGTGGGACAGGGGTCCGGGGAGCTGTTTTTT.

The chain joins TRBV30 to TRBJ1-2; D perhaps matches TRBD1 (6 bases). The CDR3 is made up of 13 amino acids. Germline CDR1 reads GTSNPN; CDR2 reads SVGIG (reference sequence). V gave up 0 bases and J gave up 7 bases, with 12 bases separating them. The CDR3: CAWSVLQGAGYTF. CDR3 DNA: TGTGCCTGGAGTGTACTACAGGGTGCTGGCTACACCTTC.

This clone was seen a single time. V usage is TRBV9 and J usage is TRBJ1-2; D is perhaps TRBD1 (6 bases). CDR1 is SGDLS, CDR2 YYNGEE, per germline. This CDR3 contains 16 residues. Trimming took off 2 bases at V and 4 bases at J, with 18 bases between the two ends. The CDR3 sequence: CASSVGDNPVFYGYTF. The CDR3 region has the DNA TGTGCCAGCAGCGTTGGGGACAACCCAGTATTCTATGGCTACACCTTC.

The chain links TRBV3-1 (or the pseudogene TRBV3-2) to TRBJ2-7; 8 bases match TRBD1. The CDR3 consists of 15 residues. Germline CDR1 LGHDT, CDR2 YNNKEL (reference sequence). V shed 4 bases, J shed 4 bases, and the junction held 9 bases outside the gene matches. The CDR3 loop reads CASSRSGTGFYEQYF. The CDR3 DNA sequence: TGTGCCAGCAGCCGATCGGGGACAGGATTTTACGAGCAGTACTTC.

This chain connects TRBV5-1 to TRBJ1-6; 10 nucleotides line up with TRBD1. The V gene end was trimmed by 4 bases and the J gene end by 2 bases; junction bases not matched to a gene: 3. Per the germline V gene, CDR1 is SGHRS and CDR2 is YFSETQ. The CDR3 loop spans 16 amino acids. The CDR3 here is CASSLDRGPYNSPLHF. The CDR3 DNA follows: TGCGCCAGCAGCCTCGACAGGGGGCCCTATAATTCACCCCTCCACTTT.

Comment on this clone: The same CDR3 can be traced to other DNA sequences in this sample. The chain carries TRBV7-8 and TRBJ1-1; D not certain. CDR1 and CDR2 from the germline V gene are SGHVS and FQNEAQ. This CDR3 has 13 residues. Trimming left V 5 bases short and J 0 bases short, with 7 bases between. The CDR3 reads CASSTTMNTEAFF. The CDR3 DNA sequence: TGTGCCAGCAGCACCACCATGAACACTGAAGCTTTCTTT.

The gene calls are TRBV18 and TRBJ2-2; weak D call: TRBD2 (5 bases). Deletions cut 3 bases from V and 1 base from J, with 12 bases between. Germline assignment: CDR1 KGHSH and CDR2 LQKENI. The CDR3 is 16 residues long. CDR3 sequence reads: CASSPRSGLNTGELFF. The CDR3, as DNA: TGTGCCAGCTCACCTCGGTCCGGACTGAACACCGGGGAGCTGTTTTTT.

The chain recombines TRBV6-1 with TRBJ1-1; D is undetermined. Trimming stripped 3 bases from V and 0 bases from J, with 11 bases between. From germline, CDR1 is MNHNS and CDR2 SASEGT. CDR3 length equals 15 residues. CDR3 in DNA: TGTGCCAGCAGTGATCCGGCTGCCATGAACACTGAAGCTTTCTTT. Protein product: CASSDPAAMNTEAFF.

The gene calls are TRBV10-3 and TRBJ1-6, with TRBD1 identical over 10 bases. The CDR3 length is 16 residues. After removal of 1 base from V and 9 bases from J, the junction contained 6 bases not matched to a gene. Germline CDR1 reads ENHRY; CDR2 reads SYGVKD. The CDR3 bases are TGTGCCATCAGTGAGTTAAAGACAGGGGGCGTTTCACCCCTCCACTTT. As protein: CAISELKTGGVSPLHF.